One TCR beta chain is described in this entry. As yet, its antigen is unknown. The CDR3 contains 13 residues. Germline V CDR1 and CDR2: MNHNY, SVGAGI (reference sequence). The germline V and J ends were trimmed by 4 bases and 3 bases, with 6 bases remaining between them. This sample is part of a study of radiation and T cells in renal cell carcinoma. The assay was immunoSEQ multiplex PCR, and TCRdb's table has in-frame clones only and misses some. The sample lists more than 60,000 clones; around four fifths were seen once. The time point is: blood 4 weeks post-SBRT, at nephrectomy. Specified treatment: 15 Gy SBRT to primary tumor, nephrectomy 4 weeks later. Nephrectomy followed 15 Gy stereotactic body radiation by 4 weeks. Clear cell pathology was present in this patient's renal cell carcinoma. Study results and limitations: Pretreatment tumor biopsies were lacking, so baseline clonotypes are unknown. From baseline, blood top tumor clonotypes peaked at 2 weeks post-radiation.

The specimen was blood, collected from a patient whose treatment included radiotherapy and nephrectomy. This clonotype originated in a woman in her sixties or seventies with renal cell carcinoma. This rearrangement joins TRBV6-6 to TRBJ1-4, with a weak D call TRBD1 (5 bases). The CDR3 coding sequence is TGTGCCAGCAGTTTGACAGCTAATGAAAAACTGTTTTTT. Translated: CASSLTANEKLFF.